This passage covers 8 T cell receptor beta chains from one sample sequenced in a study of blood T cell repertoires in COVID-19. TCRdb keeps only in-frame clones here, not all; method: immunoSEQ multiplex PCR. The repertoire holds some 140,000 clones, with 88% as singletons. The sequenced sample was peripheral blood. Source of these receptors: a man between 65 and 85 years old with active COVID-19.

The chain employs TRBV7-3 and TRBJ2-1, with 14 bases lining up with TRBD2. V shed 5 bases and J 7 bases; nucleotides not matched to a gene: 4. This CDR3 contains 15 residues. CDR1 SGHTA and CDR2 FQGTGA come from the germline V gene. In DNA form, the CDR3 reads TGTGCCAGCAGCCTGGGACTAGCGGGAGTAAATGAGCAGTTCTTC. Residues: CASSLGLAGVNEQFF. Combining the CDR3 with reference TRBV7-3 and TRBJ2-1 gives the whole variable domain GAGVSQTPSNKVTEKGKYVELRCDPISGHTALYWYRQSLGQGPEFLIYFQGTGAADDSGLPNDRFFAVRPEGSVSTLKIQRTERGDSAVYLCASSLGLAGVNEQFFGPGTRLTVL.

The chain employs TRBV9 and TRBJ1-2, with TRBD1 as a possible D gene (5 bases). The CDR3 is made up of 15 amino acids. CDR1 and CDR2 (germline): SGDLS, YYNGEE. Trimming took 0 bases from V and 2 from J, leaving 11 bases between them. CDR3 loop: CASSVGQGVNYGYTF. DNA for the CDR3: TGTGCCAGCAGCGTAGGTCAGGGTGTCAACTATGGCTACACCTTC. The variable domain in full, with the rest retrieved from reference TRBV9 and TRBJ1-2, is DSGVTQTPKHLITATGQRVTLRCSPRSGDLSVYWYQQSLDQGLQFLIQYYNGEERAKGNILERFSAQQFPDLHSELNLSSLELGDSALYFCASSVGQGVNYGYTFGSGTRLTVV.

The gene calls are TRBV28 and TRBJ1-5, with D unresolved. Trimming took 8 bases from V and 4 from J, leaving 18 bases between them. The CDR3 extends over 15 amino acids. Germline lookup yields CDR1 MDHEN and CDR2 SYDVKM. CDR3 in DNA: TGTGCCAGCCTGCCCGTCGGGGAGGAGAATCAGCCCCAGCATTTT. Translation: CASLPVGEENQPQHF.

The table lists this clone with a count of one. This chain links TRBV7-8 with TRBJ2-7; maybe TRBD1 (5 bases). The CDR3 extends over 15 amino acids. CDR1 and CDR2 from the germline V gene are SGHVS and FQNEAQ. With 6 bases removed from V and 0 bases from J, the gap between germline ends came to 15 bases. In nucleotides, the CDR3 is TGTGCCAGCAGGGGATCACAGGTCTCCTCCTACGAGCAGTACTTC. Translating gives CASRGSQVSSYEQYF.

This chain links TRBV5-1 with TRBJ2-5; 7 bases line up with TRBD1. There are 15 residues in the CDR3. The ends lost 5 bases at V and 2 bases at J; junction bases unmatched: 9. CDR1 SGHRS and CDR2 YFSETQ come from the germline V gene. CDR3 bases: TGCGCCAGCAGACAGGGGCCGTCACTTCAAGAGACCCAGTACTTC. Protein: CASRQGPSLQETQYF.

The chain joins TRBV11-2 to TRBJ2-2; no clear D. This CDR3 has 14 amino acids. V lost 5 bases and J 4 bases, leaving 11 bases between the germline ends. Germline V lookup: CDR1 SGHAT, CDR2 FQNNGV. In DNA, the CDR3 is TGTGCCAGCAGCCCCCAAGCAGGCACCGGGGAGCTGTTTTTT. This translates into CASSPQAGTGELFF.

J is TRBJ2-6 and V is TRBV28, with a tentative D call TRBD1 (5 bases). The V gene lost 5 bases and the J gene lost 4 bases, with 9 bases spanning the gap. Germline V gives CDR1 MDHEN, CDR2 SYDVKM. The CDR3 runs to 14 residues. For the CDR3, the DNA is TGTGCCAGCAGTCAGGGTTACGGGGCCAACGTCCTGACTTTC. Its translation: CASSQGYGANVLTF.

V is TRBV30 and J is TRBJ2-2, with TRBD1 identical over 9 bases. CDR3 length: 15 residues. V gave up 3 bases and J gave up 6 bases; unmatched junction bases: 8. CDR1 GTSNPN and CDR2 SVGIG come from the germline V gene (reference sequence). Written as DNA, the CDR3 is TGTGCCTGGAGGGATCCTAACAGGGGGCCCGGGGAGCTGTTTTTT. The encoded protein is CAWRDPNRGPGELFF.